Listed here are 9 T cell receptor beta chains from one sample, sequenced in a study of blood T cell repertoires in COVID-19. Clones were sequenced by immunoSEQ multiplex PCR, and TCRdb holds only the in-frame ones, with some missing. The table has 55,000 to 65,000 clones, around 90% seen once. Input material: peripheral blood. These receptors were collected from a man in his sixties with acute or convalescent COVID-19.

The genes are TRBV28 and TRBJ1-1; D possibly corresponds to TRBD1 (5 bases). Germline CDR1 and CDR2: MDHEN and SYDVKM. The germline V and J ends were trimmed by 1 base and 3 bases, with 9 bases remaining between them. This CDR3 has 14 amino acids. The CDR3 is CASSLFQGDTEAFF. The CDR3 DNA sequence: TGTGCCAGCAGTTTATTTCAGGGCGACACTGAAGCTTTCTTT.

CDR3 in amino acids: CAGPKSSSGYTF. The CDR3, as DNA: TGTGCAGGCCCCAAAAGCTCTAGCGGCTACACCTTC. The chain recombines TRBV30 with TRBJ1-2, with unresolved D. CDR3 length: 12 amino acids. The germline V gene has CDR1 GTSNPN and CDR2 SVGIG (reference sequence).

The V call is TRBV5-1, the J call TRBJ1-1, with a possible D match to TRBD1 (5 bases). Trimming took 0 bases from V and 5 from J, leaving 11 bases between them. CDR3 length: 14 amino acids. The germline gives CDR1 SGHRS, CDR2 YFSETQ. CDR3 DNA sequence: TGCGCCAGCAGCTTGGAAGGGGTAGGTACTGAAGCTTTCTTT. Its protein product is CASSLEGVGTEAFF.

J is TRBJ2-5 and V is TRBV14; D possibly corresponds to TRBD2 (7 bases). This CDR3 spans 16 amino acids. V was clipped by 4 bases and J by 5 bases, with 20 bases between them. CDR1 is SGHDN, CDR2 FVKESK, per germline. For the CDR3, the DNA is TGTGCCAGCAGCCCGAGGGGGGGTCAAGTCGGTGAGACCCAGTACTTC. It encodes CASSPRGGQVGETQYF.

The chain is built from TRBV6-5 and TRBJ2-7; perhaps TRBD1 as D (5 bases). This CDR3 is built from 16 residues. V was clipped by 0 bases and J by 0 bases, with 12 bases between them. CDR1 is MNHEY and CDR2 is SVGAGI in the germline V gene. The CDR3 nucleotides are TGTGCCAGCAGTTACTCCAGGGCGGTGAGCTCCTACGAGCAGTACTTC. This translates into CASSYSRAVSSYEQYF.

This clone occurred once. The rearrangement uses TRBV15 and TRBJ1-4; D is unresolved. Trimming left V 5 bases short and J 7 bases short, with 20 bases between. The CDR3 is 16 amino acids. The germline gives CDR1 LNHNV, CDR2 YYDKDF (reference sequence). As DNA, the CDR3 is TGTGCCACCAGCTTCGGTCGTCGGGAGGCAGCTGAAAAACTGTTTTTT. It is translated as CATSFGRREAAEKLFF.

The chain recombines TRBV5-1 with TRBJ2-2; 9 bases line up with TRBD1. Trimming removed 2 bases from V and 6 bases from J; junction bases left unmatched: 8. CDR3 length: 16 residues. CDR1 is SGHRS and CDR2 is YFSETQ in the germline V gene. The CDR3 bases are TGCGCCAGCAGCTTTGATGGGGACAGGGTAGCCGGGGAGCTGTTTTTT. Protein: CASSFDGDRVAGELFF.

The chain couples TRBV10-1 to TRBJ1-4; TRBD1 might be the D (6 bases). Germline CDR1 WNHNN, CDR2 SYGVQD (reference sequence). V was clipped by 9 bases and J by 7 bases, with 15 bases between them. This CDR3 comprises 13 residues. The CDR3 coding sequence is TGCGCCAGAAAAATACAGGGAGTTGAAAAACTGTTTTTT. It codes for CARKIQGVEKLFF.

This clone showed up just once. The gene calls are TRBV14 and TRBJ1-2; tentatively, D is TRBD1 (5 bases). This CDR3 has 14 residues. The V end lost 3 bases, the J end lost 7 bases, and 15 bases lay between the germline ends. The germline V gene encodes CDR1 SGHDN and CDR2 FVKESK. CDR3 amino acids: CASSQAGGAPGYTF. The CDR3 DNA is TGTGCCAGCAGCCAGGCGGGGGGAGCGCCTGGCTACACCTTC.